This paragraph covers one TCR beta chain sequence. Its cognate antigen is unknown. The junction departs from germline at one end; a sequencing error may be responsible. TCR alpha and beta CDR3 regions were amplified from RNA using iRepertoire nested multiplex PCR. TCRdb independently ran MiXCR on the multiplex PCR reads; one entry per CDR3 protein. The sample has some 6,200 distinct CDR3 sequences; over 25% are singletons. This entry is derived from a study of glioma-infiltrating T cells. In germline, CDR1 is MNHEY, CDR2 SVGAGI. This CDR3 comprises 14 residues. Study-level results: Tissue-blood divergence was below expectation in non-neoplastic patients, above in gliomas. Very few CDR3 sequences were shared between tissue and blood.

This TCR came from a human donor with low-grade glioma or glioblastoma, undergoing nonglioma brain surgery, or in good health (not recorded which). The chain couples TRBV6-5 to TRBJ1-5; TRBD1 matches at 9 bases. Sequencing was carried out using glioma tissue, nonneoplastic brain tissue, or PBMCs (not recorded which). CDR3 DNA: TGTTCCAGCCGACGCGACAGGGGGGATCAGCCCCAGCATTTT. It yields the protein CSSRRDRGDQPQHF.